The TCR beta chain described here comes from a study of cytomegalovirus exposure and HLA in healthy donors. Germline values: CDR1 MNHEY, CDR2 SVGAGI. The CDR3 is 15 residues long. V was clipped by 0 bases and J by 15 bases; unmatched bases: 8. Method: immunoSEQ multiplex PCR; TCRdb's copy keeps in-frame clones and lacks some. The sample has 200,000 or so clones; around 87% are singletons. Concerning this clone itself: Its antigen is not known.

Study observations and caveats: The tendency of first-cohort TCR clusters to co-occur in the 110 or so validation repertoires emerged from a later analysis. Rare TCR sequences dominated, though some public TCRs recurred in many donors. In vitro assays verified that a few CMV-associated chains recognized CMV antigens specifically. Published work reported that the classifier diagnosed cytomegalovirus status with high specificity and sensitivity.

This clonotype originated in a young woman in good health and CMV-seropositive. The V gene is TRBV6-5, the J gene TRBJ2-1, with 13 bases matching TRBD2. Material for sequencing was PBMCs. CDR3 in DNA: TGTGCCAGCAGTTACTCAGGGACTAGCGGGATAAGGAGGTTCTTC. Protein product: CASSYSGTSGIRRFF.